Sequencing of this TCR beta chain was carried out in a study of tumor T cells in aggressive B-cell lymphoma. The V gene's germline CDR1 is MNHEY and CDR2 SMNVEV (reference sequence). The germline V and J ends were trimmed by 1 base and 9 bases, with 13 bases remaining between them. The CDR3 is 15 residues long. Here immunoSEQ multiplex PCR was the method, and the copy in TCRdb shows in-frame clones only, minus some. The sample shows some 9,500 clones, 85% of them seen only once. Source material: tumor tissue. This chain joins TRBV27 and TRBJ1-6, with a possible D match to TRBD1 (5 bases). This clonotype was obtained from an adult with diffuse large B cell lymphoma. CDR3: CASSLWQGIGSPLHF. CDR3 DNA sequence: TGTGCCAGCAGTTTATGGCAGGGTATTGGTTCACCCCTCCACTTT.